What follows are 6 T cell receptor beta chains derived from one specimen sequenced in a study of cytomegalovirus exposure and HLA in healthy donors. The PCR used 60 Vbeta and 13 Jbeta primers. Data came from immunoSEQ multiplex PCR; TCRdb stores just in-frame clones and leaves some out. The repertoire holds approximately 81,000 clones, approximately 88% seen once, with 2% to 3% in the top ten. Sequencing used PBMCs. These receptors originate from a woman in her forties or fifties in good health and CMV-seronegative.

This chain uses TRBV5-1 with TRBJ1-2; D is perhaps TRBD1 (5 bases). V was pared by 4 bases and J by 5 bases, with 15 bases between. There are 14 residues in the CDR3. The V gene's germline CDR1 is SGHRS and CDR2 YFSETQ. The CDR3, as DNA: TGCGCCAGCAGCGACCCGGGGGGAGATTATGGCTACACCTTC. Its protein is CASSDPGGDYGYTF.

The V and J genes are TRBV28 and TRBJ1-1, with D tentatively TRBD1 (5 bases). V shed 5 bases and J shed 6 bases, with 13 bases lying between them. In germline, CDR1 is MDHEN, CDR2 SYDVKM. The CDR3 totals 13 residues. In DNA form, the CDR3 reads TGTGCCAGCAGTCTGGCGACAGTCTCTGAAGCTTTCTTT. Translating gives CASSLATVSEAFF. The full variable domain, with the rest looked up from reference TRBV28 and TRBJ1-1, is DVKVTQSSRYLVKRTGEKVFLECVQDMDHENMFWYRQDPGLGLRLIYFSYDVKMKEKGDIPEGYSVSREKKERFSLILESASTNQTSMYLCASSLATVSEAFFGQGTRLTVV.

The V call is TRBV11-3, the J call TRBJ2-3, with D possibly matching TRBD1 (6 bases). The CDR3 spans 13 residues. V shed 1 base and J shed 5 bases, with 7 bases lying between them. CDR1 and CDR2 from the germline V gene are SGHNT and YENEEA. CDR3 nucleotides: TGTGCCAGCAGCTTAGGGGGGCAAGATACGCAGTATTTT. Translation gives CASSLGGQDTQYF.

This rearrangement joins TRBV13 to TRBJ1-2; a weak D match, TRBD1 (5 bases). The V end was cut by 2 bases, the J end by 5 bases, with 15 bases between. The CDR3 has 15 residues. The germline V gene encodes CDR1 PRHDT and CDR2 FYEKMQ (reference sequence). The CDR3: CASSLRQGGPYGYTF. The CDR3 DNA sequence: TGTGCCAGCAGCTTACGGCAGGGAGGACCTTATGGCTACACCTTC.

This chain links TRBV12-2 with TRBJ1-4. TRBV12-2 constitutes a pseudogene. The CDR3 totals 14 residues. This chain's CDR3 is CASRFRPTNEKLFF. The CDR3 nucleotides are TGTGCAAGTCGCTTCCGTCCAACTAATGAAAAACTGTTTTTT.

The genes are TRBV2 and TRBJ2-7; the D gene is possibly TRBD1 (6 bases). The CDR3 sequence is 15 residues long. V lost 6 bases, J lost 2 bases, and 17 bases lay in between. Germline CDR1 reads SNHLY; CDR2 reads FYNNEI. The CDR3 nucleotides read TGTGCCAGCAGCGACCTTGTGGGGGCCCCCTACGAGCAGTACTTC. It translates to CASSDLVGAPYEQYF.